The clone carrying this T cell receptor beta chain appeared a few times. The antigen is unknown. The sample is drawn from a study of early T cells in non-severe SARS-CoV-2 infection. Study overall: It was bulk RNA from unsorted whole blood that was sequenced, and the chains were unpaired. Notes on the study in general: In VDJdb matching, anti-spike CD8 responses were favored while private and CD4 specificities went missing.

Attached unique molecular identifiers marked individual cDNA molecules. TCRdb re-derived calls from the 5' RACE reads in MiXCR, one entry per CDR3 protein. The table has roughly 92,000 distinct CDR3 sequences, approximately 12% seen once. CDR1 is SGHRS, CDR2 YFSETQ, per germline. This CDR3 spans 13 amino acids. Losses at the gene ends were 0 bases for V and 7 bases for J; bases not matched to a gene: 1. This chain uses TRBV5-1 with TRBJ1-1; 9 bases agree with TRBD1. The receptor's source is an adult who was a healthcare worker with PCR-confirmed SARS-CoV-2 infection or an uninfected control (not recorded which). The source material was whole blood, sampled at baseline. This CDR3 reads CASSLGGQGEAFF. Here the CDR3 DNA reads TGCGCCAGCAGCTTGGGGGGACAGGGTGAAGCTTTCTTT.